A single T cell receptor beta chain is shown here with its context. It was CD45RO-negative cells, positively selected for CCR7, that made up naive CD8 cells, with terminally differentiated effector memory CD45RA+ cells excluded. Only in-frame clones appear in the TCRdb table, and some are missing; sequencing was by immunoSEQ multiplex PCR. The table records some 2 million clones, around 96% of them present only once. This entry belongs to a study of shared clonotypes between healthy human individuals. V was trimmed by 4 bases and J by 2 bases, leaving 15 bases between them. This CDR3 comprises 16 residues. Germline lookup yields CDR1 SGHAT and CDR2 FQNNGV.

This sequence was found in a man younger than 35 in good health. Sample: naive CD8+ T cells sorted from blood. The chain carries TRBV11-2 and TRBJ2-1; tentatively, D is TRBD1 or TRBD2 (6 bases each). CDR3 coding DNA: TGTGCCAGCAGCTCCAGCCGGGGGCCTCCCTACAATGAGCAGTTCTTC. Amino acids: CASSSSRGPPYNEQFF.